One and the same sample provided the 11 T cell receptor beta chains below, sequenced in a study of cytomegalovirus exposure and HLA in healthy donors. Here immunoSEQ multiplex PCR was the method, and the copy in TCRdb shows in-frame clones only, minus some. The sample comprises fewer than 100,000 clones, around 90% of which are singletons, and about 2.2% rests with the top ten. Material for sequencing was PBMCs. The origin of the receptors is a man aged 30 to 45 in good health and CMV-seronegative.

This chain links TRBV4-2 with TRBJ2-2, with 11 positions matching TRBD1. CDR1 LGHNA and CDR2 YNFKEQ come from the germline V gene. CDR3 size: 17 residues. Trimming removed 6 bases from V and 4 bases from J; junction bases left unmatched: 10. The CDR3 DNA follows: TGTGCCAGCAGTCTGGGGGGACAGGGGGTGCTCACCGGGGAGCTGTTTTTT. This gives the protein CASSLGGQGVLTGELFF.

The count of this clone is one. The CDR3 DNA is TGTGCCAGCAGCTTATTCGGGTATCGCCCCAATCTTAATAATTCACCCCTCCACTTT. This sequence encodes CASSLFGYRPNLNNSPLHF. The genes are TRBV7-8 and TRBJ1-6; no definite D call. CDR1 SGHVS and CDR2 FQNEAQ come from the germline V gene. Trimming took off 2 bases at V and 5 bases at J, with 22 bases between the two ends. CDR3 length: 19 residues.

V and J are TRBV7-2 and TRBJ2-7; D may be TRBD2 (5 bases). V gave up 5 bases and J gave up 3 bases, with 11 bases separating them. In germline, CDR1 is SGHTA, CDR2 FQGNSA. The CDR3 loop spans 13 amino acids. Here the CDR3 DNA reads TGTGCCAGCAGCACTAGGGTGTACTACGAGCAGTACTTC. This sequence encodes CASSTRVYYEQYF.

This chain links TRBV11-2 with TRBJ1-3; no firm D call. Trimming cost V 1 base and J 7 bases, with 8 bases left between them. The CDR3 spans 13 residues. From germline, CDR1 is SGHAT and CDR2 FQNNGV. The CDR3, as DNA: TGTGCCAGCAGCTTAGCGCAGGTGAACACCATATATTTT. Its protein is CASSLAQVNTIYF.

V and J are TRBV5-1 and TRBJ1-4; D is unresolved. The CDR3 runs to 13 residues. The V gene's germline CDR1 is SGHRS and CDR2 YFSETQ. V was shortened by 0 bases and J by 5 bases, with 5 bases between the two germline ends. CDR3 sequence (DNA): TGCGCCAGCAGCTTGGGGCAGAATGAAAAACTGTTTTTT. It translates to CASSLGQNEKLFF.

The chain combines TRBV11-2 with TRBJ1-2; D is undetermined. Germline CDR1 reads SGHAT; CDR2 reads FQNNGV. The CDR3 is made up of 14 amino acids. The V end was cut by 0 bases, the J end by 8 bases, with 13 bases between. CDR3 nucleotide sequence: TGTGCCAGCAGCTTAGATAGAGGGTCTTCGGGCTACACCTTC. Protein product: CASSLDRGSSGYTF.

The chain combines TRBV7-6 with TRBJ1-3, with D possibly TRBD1 on 6 matching bases. Trimming left V 0 bases short and J 4 bases short, with 10 bases between. The CDR3 contains 15 residues. Germline lookup yields CDR1 SGHVS and CDR2 FNYEAQ. CDR3 residues: CASSLATGYGNTIYF. CDR3 nucleotide sequence: TGTGCCAGCAGCTTAGCAACAGGGTACGGAAACACCATATATTTT.

The chain combines TRBV10-2 with TRBJ1-5; 10 nucleotides match TRBD1. Trimming cost V 6 bases and J 2 bases; bases outside gene matches: 1. The CDR3 runs to 14 residues. Germline lookup yields CDR1 WSHSY and CDR2 SAAADI. CDR3 in DNA: TGCGCCAGCAGCGGGACAGGGGGCAATCAGCCCCAGCATTTT. This encodes CASSGTGGNQPQHF.

By proportion, this clone is medium-sized. The rearrangement uses TRBV27 and TRBJ1-4; 10 nucleotides line up with TRBD1. V dropped 8 bases and J dropped 6; count of bases not matched to a gene: 6. CDR1 and CDR2 from the germline V gene are MNHEY and SMNVEV (reference sequence). CDR3 size: 14 residues. CDR3: CASGDRGPDEKLFF. CDR3 coding DNA: TGTGCCAGCGGCGACAGGGGGCCCGATGAAAAACTGTTTTTT.

The V and J genes are TRBV15 and TRBJ2-7; 7 bases align to TRBD1. The CDR3 is made up of 14 amino acids. Losses at the gene ends were 4 bases for V and 2 bases for J; bases not matched to a gene: 5. Germline V gene lookup returns CDR1 LNHNV and CDR2 YYDKDF (reference sequence). CDR3 sequence (DNA): TGTGCCACCAGCACCCTAAGGGGGCCCTACGAGCAGTACTTC. Translated: CATSTLRGPYEQYF.

The chain carries TRBV6-1 and TRBJ1-5, with a tentative D call TRBD1 (6 bases). Trimming pared 7 bases from V and 1 base from J, leaving 14 bases between. CDR3 length equals 15 residues. CDR1 is MNHNS, CDR2 SASEGT, per germline. DNA of the CDR3: TGTGCCAGCAATAACAGGGCTCAGAGCAATCAGCCCCAGCATTTT. Protein: CASNNRAQSNQPQHF.